This T cell receptor beta chain was recorded in a study of cytomegalovirus exposure and HLA in healthy donors. Germline loops: CDR1 SGHTA, CDR2 FQGNSA. The CDR3 contains 15 residues. J gave up 5 bases and V 5 bases, and 10 bases lay outside the gene matches. In the PCR, 60 Vbeta and 13 Jbeta primers were used. Libraries were prepared by immunoSEQ multiplex PCR; TCRdb keeps only in-frame clonotypes and omits some of them. The sample lists over 30,000 clones; 65% to 70% were seen once. The sample consisted of PBMCs. The TCR sequence derives from a man aged 40-55 years in good health and CMV-seropositive. The rearrangement uses TRBV7-2 and TRBJ2-5; 8 bases align to TRBD2. The CDR3 region is CASSPGGIARETQYF. The CDR3 DNA follows: TGTGCCAGCAGCCCGGGGGGGATAGCCCGGGAGACCCAGTACTTC.